The source of this T cell receptor (beta chain) is a study of cytomegalovirus exposure and HLA in healthy donors. Study observations and caveats: There were some 150 TCR beta chains listed as cytomegalovirus-associated. For cytomegalovirus status, the classifier reportedly gave diagnoses with high specificity and sensitivity. It was confirmed in vitro that three of the CMV-associated chains were specific for CMV antigens.

Using immunoSEQ multiplex PCR, the repertoire was profiled, and TCRdb retains in-frame clones only, with some absent. There are roughly 130,000 clones in the sample; approximately 87% occur only once, and approximately 3% lies in the top ten. Worth noting for this clone: As yet, its antigen is unknown.

J gave up 7 bases and V 1 base, and 7 bases lay outside the gene matches. Germline CDR1 and CDR2: LNHNV and YYDKDF (reference sequence). This CDR3 spans 16 amino acids. The clonotype originates from a young man in good health and CMV-seronegative. Sequencing was done on a sample of PBMCs. The chain is built from TRBV15 and TRBJ2-1, with TRBD1 matching 10 bases. The chain's CDR3 is CATSRGGQGYGNEQFF. DNA of the CDR3: TGTGCCACCAGCAGAGGGGGACAGGGGTATGGAAATGAGCAGTTCTTC. The full variable domain, rest sourced from reference TRBV15 and TRBJ2-1, is DAMVIQNPRYQVTQFGKPVTLSCSQTLNHNVMYWYQQKSSQAPKLLFHYYDKDFNNEADTPDNFQSRRPNTSFCFLDIRSPGLGDTAMYLCATSRGGQGYGNEQFFGPGTRLTVL.